This entry features one T cell receptor (gamma chain) sequence. The antigen it binds to is not known. A far bigger clonotype differs at one base, so this is likely a read error. The limits of the CDR3 on the DNA are not certain, so only TCRdb's listed CDR3 is given. This specimen includes other DNA sequences encoding the same CDR3. The data originate from a study of gammadelta T cells in human blood (dated by TCRdb to about 2020). From the cysteine through the phenylalanine, the CDR3 covers 17 amino acids. The library came from RT-PCR. These reads were obtained on an Illumina MiSeq. TCRdb called clones from the public reads with CATT, and repeated DNA sequences were later combined into one row. The table for this sample shows some 84 gamma-chain clones. Paper-wide results and their limitations: In the study, polyclonal expansion of innate gamma-delta T cells immediately after birth was reported to appear to be driven by microbial exposure.

The sequence joins TRGV11 to TRGJP1. TRGV11 is filed as an ORF, its function uncertain. The sample consisted of Vgamma9Vdelta2 gamma-delta T cells from adult blood. The source is a human donor. The CDR3 reads CTTVPAGLGTTGWFKIF.